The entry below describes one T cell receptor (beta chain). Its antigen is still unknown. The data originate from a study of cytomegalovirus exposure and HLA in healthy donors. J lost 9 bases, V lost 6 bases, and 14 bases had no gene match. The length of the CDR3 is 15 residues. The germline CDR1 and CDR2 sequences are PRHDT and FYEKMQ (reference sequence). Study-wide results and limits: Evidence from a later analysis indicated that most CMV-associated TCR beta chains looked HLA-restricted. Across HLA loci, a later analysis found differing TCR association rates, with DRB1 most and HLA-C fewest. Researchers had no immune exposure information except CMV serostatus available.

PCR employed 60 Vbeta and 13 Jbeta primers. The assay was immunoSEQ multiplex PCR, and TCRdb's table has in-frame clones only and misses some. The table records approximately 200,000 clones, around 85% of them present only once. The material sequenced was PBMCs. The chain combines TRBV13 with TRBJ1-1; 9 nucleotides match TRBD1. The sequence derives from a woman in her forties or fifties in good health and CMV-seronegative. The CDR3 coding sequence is TGTGCCAGCAGTTTCAGAGCACAGGGGGCAGCGAAAGCTTTCTTT. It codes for CASSFRAQGAAKAFF.